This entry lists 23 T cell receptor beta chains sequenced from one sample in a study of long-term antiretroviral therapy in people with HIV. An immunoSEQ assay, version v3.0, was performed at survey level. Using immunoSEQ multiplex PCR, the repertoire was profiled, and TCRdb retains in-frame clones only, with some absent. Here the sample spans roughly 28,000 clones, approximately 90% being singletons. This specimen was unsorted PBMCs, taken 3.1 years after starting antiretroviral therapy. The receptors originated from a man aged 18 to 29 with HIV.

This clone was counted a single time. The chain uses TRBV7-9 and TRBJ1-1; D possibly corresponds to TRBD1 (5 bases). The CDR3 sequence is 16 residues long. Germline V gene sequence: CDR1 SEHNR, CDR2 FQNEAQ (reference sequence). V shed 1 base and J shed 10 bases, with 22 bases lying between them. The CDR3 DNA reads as TGTGCCAGCAGCTTAGTCCCAAGGGGCGCATTCAATGGAGCTTTCTTT. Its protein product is CASSLVPRGAFNGAFF.

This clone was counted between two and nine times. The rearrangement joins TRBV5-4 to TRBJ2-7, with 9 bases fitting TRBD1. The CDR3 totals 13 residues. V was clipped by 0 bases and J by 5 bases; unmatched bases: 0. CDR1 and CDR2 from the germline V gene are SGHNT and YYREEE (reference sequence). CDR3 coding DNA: TGTGCCAGCAGCTTGGACAGGGGGCACGAGCAGTACTTC. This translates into CASSLDRGHEQYF.

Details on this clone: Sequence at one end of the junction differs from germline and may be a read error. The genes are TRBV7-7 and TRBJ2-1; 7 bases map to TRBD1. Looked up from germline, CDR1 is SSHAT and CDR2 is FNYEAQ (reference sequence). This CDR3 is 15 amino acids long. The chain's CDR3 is CASSLGRGIYNEQFF. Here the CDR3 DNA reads TGTGCTAGCAGCTTGGGCAGGGGGATCTACAATGAGCAGTTCTTC.

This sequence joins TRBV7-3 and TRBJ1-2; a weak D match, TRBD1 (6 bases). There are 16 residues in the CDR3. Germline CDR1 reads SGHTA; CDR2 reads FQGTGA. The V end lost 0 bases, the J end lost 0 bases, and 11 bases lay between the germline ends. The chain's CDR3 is CASSLTGGTANYGYTF. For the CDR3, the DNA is TGTGCCAGCAGCTTAACAGGGGGAACTGCTAACTATGGCTACACCTTC.

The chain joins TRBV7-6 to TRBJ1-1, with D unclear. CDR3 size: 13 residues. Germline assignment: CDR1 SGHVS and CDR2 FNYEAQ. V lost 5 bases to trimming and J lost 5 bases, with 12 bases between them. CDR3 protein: CASSPRTGTEAFF. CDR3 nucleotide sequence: TGTGCCAGCAGCCCCCGGACCGGGACTGAAGCTTTCTTT.

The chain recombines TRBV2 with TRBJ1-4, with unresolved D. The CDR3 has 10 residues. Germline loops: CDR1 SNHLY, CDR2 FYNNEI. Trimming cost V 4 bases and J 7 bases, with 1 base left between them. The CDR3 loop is CASSGEKLFF. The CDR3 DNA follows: TGTGCCAGCAGTGGTGAAAAACTGTTTTTT.

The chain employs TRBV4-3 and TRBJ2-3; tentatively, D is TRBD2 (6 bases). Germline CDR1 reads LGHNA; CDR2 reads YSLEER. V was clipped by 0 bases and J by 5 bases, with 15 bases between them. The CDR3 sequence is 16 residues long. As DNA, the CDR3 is TGCGCCAGCAGCCAAGATCAGCCCGGGGGTGTAGATACGCAGTATTTT. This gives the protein CASSQDQPGGVDTQYF.

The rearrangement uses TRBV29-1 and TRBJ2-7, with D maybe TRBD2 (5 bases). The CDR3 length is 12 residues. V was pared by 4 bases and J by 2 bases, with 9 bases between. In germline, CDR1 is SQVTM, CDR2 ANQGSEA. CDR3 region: CSVGPGTYEQYF. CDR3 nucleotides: TGCAGCGTTGGGCCGGGAACCTACGAGCAGTACTTC.

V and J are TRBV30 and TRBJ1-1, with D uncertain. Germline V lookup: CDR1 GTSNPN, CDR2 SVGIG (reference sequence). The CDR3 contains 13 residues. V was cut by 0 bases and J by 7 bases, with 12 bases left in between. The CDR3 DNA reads TGTGCCTGGAGTGTTGGTTGGGCGGTTGAAGCTTTCTTT. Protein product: CAWSVGWAVEAFF.

In nucleotides, the CDR3 is TGTGCCAGCAGCTTAGCGGCGGGGGGCCAGGATGAGCAGTTCTTC. It codes for CASSLAAGGQDEQFF. The rearrangement uses TRBV7-9 and TRBJ2-1; 8 bases fit TRBD2. V trimming: 0 bases; J trimming: 8 bases; junction bases outside the gene matches: 6. The CDR3 sequence is 15 residues long. CDR1 and CDR2 (germline): SEHNR, FQNEAQ (reference sequence).

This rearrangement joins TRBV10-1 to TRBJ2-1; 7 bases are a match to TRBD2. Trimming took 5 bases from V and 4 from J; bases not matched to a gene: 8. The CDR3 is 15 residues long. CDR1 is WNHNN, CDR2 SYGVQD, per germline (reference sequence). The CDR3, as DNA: TGCGCCAGCAGTAAGGGACTATTCCCTTACAATGAGCAGTTCTTC. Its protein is CASSKGLFPYNEQFF.

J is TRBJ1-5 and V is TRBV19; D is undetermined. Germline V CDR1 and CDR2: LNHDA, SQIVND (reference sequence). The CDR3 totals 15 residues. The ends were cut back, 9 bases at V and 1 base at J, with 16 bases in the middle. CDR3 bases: TGTGCCAGGAAAGAGGAGGGCCGAAGCAATCAGCCCCAGCATTTT. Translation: CARKEEGRSNQPQHF.

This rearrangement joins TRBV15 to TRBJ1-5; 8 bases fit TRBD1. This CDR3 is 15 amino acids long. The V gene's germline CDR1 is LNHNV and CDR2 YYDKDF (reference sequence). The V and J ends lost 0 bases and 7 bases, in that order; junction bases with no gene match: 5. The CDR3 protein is CATSRDQGAGQPQHF. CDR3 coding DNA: TGTGCCACCAGCAGAGATCAGGGGGCCGGGCAGCCCCAGCATTTT.

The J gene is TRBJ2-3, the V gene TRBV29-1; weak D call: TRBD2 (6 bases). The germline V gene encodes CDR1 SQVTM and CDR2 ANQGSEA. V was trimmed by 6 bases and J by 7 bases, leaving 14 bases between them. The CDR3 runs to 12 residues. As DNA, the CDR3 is TGCAGCGTACCCGGGAGCCCCTATACGCAGTATTTT. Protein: CSVPGSPYTQYF.

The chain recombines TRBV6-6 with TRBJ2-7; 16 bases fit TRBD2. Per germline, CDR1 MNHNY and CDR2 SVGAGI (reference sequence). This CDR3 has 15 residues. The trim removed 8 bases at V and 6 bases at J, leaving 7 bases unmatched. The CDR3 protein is CASAGLAGGPGEQYF. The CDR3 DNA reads TGTGCCAGCGCGGGACTAGCGGGGGGGCCGGGCGAGCAGTACTTC.

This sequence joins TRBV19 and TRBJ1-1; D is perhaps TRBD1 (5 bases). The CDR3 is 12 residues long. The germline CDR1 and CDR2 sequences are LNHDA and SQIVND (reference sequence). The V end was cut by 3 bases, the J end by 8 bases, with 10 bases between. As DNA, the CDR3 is TGTGCCAGTAGTATTACGACAGCAGAAGCTTTCTTT. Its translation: CASSITTAEAFF.

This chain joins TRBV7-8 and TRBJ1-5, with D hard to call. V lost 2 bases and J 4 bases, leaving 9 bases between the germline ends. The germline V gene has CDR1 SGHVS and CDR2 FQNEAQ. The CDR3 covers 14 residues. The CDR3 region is CASSLKGGNQPQHF. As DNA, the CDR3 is TGTGCCAGCAGCTTAAAGGGTGGTAATCAGCCCCAGCATTTT.

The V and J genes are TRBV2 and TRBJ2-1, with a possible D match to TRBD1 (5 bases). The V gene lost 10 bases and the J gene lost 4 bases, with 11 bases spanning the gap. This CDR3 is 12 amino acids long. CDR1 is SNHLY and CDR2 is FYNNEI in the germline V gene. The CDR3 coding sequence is TGTGCCACCAGGGTACAGTACAATGAGCAGTTCTTC. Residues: CATRVQYNEQFF.

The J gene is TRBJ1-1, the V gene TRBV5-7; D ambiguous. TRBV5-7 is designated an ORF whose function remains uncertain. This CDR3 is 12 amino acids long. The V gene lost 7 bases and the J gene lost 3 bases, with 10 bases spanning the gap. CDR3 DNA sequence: TGTGCCAGCGAAGGGAGCGACACTGAAGCTTTCTTT. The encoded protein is CASEGSDTEAFF.

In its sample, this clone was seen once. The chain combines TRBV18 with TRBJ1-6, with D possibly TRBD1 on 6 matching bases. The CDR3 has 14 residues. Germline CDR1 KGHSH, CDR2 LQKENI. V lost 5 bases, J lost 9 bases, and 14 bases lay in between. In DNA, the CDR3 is TGTGCCAGCTCAAGCAAACAGGGACCTTCACCCCTCCACTTT. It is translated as CASSSKQGPSPLHF.

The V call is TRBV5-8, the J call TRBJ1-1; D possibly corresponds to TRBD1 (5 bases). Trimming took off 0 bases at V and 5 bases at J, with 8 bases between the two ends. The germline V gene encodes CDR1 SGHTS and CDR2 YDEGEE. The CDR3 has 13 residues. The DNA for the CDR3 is TGTGCCAGCAGCTTGGGGGGCAGGACTGAAGCTTTCTTT. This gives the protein CASSLGGRTEAFF.

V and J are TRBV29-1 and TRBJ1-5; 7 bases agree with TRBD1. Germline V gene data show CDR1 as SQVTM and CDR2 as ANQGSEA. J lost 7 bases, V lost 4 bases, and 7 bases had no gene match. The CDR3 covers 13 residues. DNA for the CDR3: TGCAGCGTTGGGACAGGCCTTGGCCAGCCCCAGCATTTT. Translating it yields CSVGTGLGQPQHF.

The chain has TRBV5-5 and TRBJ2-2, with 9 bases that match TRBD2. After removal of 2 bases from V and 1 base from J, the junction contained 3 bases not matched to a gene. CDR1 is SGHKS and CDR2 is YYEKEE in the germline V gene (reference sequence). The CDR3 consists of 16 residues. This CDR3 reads CASSFASGENTGELFF. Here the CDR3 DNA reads TGTGCCAGCAGCTTTGCTAGCGGGGAGAACACCGGGGAGCTGTTTTTT.